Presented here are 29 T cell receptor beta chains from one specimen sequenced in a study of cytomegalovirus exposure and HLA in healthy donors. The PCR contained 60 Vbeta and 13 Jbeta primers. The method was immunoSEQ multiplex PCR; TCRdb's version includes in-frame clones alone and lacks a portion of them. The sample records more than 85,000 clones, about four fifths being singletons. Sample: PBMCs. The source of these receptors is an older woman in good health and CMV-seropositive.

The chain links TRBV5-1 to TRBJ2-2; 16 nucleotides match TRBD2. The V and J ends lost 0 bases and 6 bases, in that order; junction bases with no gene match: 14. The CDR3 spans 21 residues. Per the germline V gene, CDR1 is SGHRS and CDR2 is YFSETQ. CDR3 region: CASSLGDGTSGRVGVAGELFF. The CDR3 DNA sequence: TGCGCCAGCAGCTTGGGGGACGGGACTAGCGGGAGGGTGGGGGTTGCCGGGGAGCTGTTTTTT. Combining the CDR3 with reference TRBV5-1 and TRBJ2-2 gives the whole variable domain KAGVTQTPRYLIKTRGQQVTLSCSPISGHRSVSWYQQTPGQGLQFLFEYFSETQRNKGNFPGRFSGRQFSNSRSEMNVSTLELGDSALYLCASSLGDGTSGRVGVAGELFFGEGSRLTVL.

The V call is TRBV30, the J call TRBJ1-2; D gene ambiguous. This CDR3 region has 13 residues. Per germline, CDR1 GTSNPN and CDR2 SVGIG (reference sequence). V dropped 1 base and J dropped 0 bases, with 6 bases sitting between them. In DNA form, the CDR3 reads TGTGCCTGGAGTGGTACAGCTAACTATGGCTACACCTTC. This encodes CAWSGTANYGYTF. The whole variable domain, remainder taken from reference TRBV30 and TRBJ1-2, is SQTIHQWPATLVQPVGSPLSLECTVEGTSNPNLYWYRQAAGRGLQLLFYSVGIGQISSEVPQNLSASRPQDRQFILSSKKLLLSDSGFYLCAWSGTANYGYTFGSGTRLTVV.

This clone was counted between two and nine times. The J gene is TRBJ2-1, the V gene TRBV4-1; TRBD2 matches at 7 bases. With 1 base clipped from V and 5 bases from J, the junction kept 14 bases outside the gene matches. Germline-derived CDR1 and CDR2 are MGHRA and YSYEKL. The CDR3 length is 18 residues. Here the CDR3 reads CASSQGVLRREAHNEQFF. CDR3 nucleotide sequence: TGCGCCAGCAGCCAAGGGGTCCTCAGACGGGAGGCCCACAATGAGCAGTTCTTC.

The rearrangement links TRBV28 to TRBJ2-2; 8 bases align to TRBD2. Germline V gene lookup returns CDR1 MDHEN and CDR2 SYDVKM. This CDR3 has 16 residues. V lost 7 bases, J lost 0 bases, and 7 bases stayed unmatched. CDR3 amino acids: CASNGDSGANTGELFF. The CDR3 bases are TGTGCCAGCAACGGAGATAGCGGGGCGAACACCGGGGAGCTGTTTTTT.

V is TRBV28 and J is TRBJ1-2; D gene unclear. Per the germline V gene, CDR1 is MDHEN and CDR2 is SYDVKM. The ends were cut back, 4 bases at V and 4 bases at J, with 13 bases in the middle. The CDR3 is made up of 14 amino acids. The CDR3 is CASSSPGDSYGYTF. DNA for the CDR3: TGTGCCAGCAGTTCCCCCGGGGATAGCTATGGCTACACCTTC.

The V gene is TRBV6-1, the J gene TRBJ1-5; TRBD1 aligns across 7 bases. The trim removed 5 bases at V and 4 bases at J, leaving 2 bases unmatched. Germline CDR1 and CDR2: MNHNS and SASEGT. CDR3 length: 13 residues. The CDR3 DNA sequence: TGTGCCAGCAGTACACAGGGGAATCAGCCCCAGCATTTT. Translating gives CASSTQGNQPQHF.

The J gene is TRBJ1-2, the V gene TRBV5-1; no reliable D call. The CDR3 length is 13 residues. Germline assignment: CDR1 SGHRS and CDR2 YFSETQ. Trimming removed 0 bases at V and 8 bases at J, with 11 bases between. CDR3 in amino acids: CASSLVGEEGYTF. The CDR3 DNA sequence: TGCGCCAGCAGCTTGGTTGGTGAGGAGGGCTACACCTTC.

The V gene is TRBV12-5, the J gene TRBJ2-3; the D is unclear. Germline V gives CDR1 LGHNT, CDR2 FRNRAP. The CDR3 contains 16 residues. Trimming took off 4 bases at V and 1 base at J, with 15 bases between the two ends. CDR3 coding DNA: TGTGCTAGTGGTTCCCCCTCCGGGTCGCGCACAGATACGCAGTATTTT. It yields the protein CASGSPSGSRTDTQYF.

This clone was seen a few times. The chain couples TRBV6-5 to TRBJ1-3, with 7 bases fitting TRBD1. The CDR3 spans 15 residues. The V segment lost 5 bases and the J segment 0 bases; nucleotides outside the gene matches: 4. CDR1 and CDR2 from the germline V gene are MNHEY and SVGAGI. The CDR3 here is CASSRDSTSGNTIYF. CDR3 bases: TGTGCCAGCAGTCGGGACAGTACCTCTGGAAACACCATATATTTT.

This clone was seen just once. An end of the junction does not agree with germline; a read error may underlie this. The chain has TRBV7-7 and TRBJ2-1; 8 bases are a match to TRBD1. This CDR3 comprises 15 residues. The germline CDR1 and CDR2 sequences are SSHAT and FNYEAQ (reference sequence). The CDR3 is CASSERRTGPNEQFF. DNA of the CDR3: TGTGCTAGCAGCGAACGGAGGACAGGGCCCAATGAGCAGTTCTTC.

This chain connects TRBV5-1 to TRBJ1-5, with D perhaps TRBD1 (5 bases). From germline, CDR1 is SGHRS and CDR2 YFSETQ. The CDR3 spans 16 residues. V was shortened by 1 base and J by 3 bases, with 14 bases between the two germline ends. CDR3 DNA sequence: TGCGCCAGCAGCTTGTGGGGGGGGGACCACAATCAGCCCCAGCATTTT. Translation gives CASSLWGGDHNQPQHF.

CDR3 region: CASSRTSGFTSSYEQYF. The CDR3, as DNA: TGTGCCAGCAGCAGGACTAGCGGGTTTACTAGCTCCTACGAGCAGTACTTC. The chain joins TRBV7-9 to TRBJ2-7; 11 nucleotides match TRBD2. CDR3 length: 17 residues. The V gene end was trimmed by 5 bases and the J gene end by 0 bases; junction bases not matched to a gene: 9. Germline V gene sequence: CDR1 SEHNR, CDR2 FQNEAQ (reference sequence).

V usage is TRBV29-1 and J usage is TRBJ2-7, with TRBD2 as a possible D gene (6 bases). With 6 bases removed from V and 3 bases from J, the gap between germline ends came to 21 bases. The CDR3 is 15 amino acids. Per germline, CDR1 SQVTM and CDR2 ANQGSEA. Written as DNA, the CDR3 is TGCAGCGTCAACCTTAGGCGGGACCTCGACTACGAGCAGTACTTC. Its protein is CSVNLRRDLDYEQYF.

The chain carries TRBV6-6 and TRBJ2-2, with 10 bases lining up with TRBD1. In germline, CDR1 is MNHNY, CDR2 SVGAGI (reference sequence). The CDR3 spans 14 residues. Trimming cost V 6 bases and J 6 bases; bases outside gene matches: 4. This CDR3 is CASRAGQGSGELFF. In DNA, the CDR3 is TGTGCCAGCAGGGCGGGACAGGGGTCCGGGGAGCTGTTTTTT.

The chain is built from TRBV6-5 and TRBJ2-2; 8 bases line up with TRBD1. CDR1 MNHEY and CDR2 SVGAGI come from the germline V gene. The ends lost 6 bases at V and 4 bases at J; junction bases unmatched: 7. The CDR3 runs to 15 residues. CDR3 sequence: CASRDSGQGTGELFF. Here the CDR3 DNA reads TGTGCCAGCAGAGATTCCGGACAGGGCACCGGGGAGCTGTTTTTT.

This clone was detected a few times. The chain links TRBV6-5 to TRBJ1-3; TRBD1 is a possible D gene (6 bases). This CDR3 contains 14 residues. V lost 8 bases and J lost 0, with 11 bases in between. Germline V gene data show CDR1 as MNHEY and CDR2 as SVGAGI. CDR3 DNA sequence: TGTGCCAGCGGGCAAGGGGGCTCTGGAAACACCATATATTTT. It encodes CASGQGGSGNTIYF.

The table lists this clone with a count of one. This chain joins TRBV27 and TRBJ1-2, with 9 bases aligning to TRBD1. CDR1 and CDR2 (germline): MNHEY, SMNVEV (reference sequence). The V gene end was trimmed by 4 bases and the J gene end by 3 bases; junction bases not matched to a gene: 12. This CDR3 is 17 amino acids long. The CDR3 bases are TGTGCCAGCAGTTCATACCGGGACAGGGCGTCAGACTATGGCTACACCTTC. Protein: CASSSYRDRASDYGYTF.

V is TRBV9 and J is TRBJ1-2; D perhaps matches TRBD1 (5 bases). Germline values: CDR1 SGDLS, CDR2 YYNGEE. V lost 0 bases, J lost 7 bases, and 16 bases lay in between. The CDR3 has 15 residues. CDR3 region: CASSVVGAGLGGYTF. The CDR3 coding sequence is TGTGCCAGCAGCGTAGTAGGGGCAGGCTTAGGTGGCTACACCTTC.

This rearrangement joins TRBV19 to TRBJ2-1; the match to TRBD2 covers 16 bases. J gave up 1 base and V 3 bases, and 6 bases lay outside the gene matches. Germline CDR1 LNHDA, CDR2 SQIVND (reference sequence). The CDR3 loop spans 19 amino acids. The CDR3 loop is CASSIFGTSGRGSYNEQFF. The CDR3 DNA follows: TGTGCCAGTAGTATCTTCGGGACTAGCGGGAGGGGGTCCTACAATGAGCAGTTCTTC.

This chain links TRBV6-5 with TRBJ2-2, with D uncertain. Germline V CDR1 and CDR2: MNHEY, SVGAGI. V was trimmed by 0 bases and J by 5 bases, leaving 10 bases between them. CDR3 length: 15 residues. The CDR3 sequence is CASSYSISRTGELFF. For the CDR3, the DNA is TGTGCCAGCAGTTACTCAATTTCCAGGACCGGGGAGCTGTTTTTT.

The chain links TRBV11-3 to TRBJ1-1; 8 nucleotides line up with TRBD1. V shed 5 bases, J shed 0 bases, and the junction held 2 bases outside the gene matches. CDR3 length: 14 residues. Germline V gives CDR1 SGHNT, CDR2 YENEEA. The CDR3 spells CASSETGVNTEAFF. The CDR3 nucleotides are TGTGCCAGCAGCGAGACAGGGGTGAACACTGAAGCTTTCTTT.

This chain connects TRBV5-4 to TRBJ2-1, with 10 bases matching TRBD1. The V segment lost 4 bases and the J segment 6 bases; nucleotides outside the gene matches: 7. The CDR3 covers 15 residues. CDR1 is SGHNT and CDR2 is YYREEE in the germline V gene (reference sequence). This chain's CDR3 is CASSPDRGNRNEQFF. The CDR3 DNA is TGTGCCAGCAGCCCGGACAGGGGGAATCGCAATGAGCAGTTCTTC. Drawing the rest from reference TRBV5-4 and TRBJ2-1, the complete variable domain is ETGVTQSPTHLIKTRGQQVTLRCSSQSGHNTVSWYQQALGQGPQFIFQYYREEENGRGNFPPRFSGLQFPNYSSELNVNALELDDSALYLCASSPDRGNRNEQFFGPGTRLTVL.

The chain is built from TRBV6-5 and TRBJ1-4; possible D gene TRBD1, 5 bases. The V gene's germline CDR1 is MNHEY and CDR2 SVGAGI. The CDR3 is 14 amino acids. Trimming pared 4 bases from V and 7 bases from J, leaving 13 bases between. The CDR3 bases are TGTGCCAGCAGTTCGAGGGGAGGTGGTGAAAAACTGTTTTTT. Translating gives CASSSRGGGEKLFF.

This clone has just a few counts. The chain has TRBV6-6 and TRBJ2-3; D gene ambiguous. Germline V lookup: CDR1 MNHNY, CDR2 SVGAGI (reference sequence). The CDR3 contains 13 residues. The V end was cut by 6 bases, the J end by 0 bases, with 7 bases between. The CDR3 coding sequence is TGTGCCAGCAGCATACAAAGCACAGATACGCAGTATTTT. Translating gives CASSIQSTDTQYF.

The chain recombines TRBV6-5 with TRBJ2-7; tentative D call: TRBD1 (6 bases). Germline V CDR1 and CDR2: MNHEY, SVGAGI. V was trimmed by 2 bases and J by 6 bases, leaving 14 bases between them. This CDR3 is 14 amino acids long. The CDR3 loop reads CASSYDPRGPEQYF. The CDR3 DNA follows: TGTGCCAGCAGTTACGATCCCAGGGGCCCCGAGCAGTACTTC.

The CDR3 DNA reads as TGTGCCAGCATCATTTGGGACAGGGCTACTATAGACTACACCTTC. It codes for CASIIWDRATIDYTF. The rearrangement joins TRBV5-4 to TRBJ1-2, with 9 bases fitting TRBD1. The CDR3 is 15 amino acids. Germline-derived CDR1 and CDR2 are SGHNT and YYREEE (reference sequence). The junction had 16 bases not matched to a gene; V was cut back by 6 bases and J by 10 bases.

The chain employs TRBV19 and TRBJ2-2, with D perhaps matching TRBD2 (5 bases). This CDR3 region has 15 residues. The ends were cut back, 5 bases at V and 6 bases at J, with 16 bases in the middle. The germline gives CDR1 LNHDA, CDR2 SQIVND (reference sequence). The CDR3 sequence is CASSPRLEGPGELFF. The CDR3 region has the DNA TGTGCCAGTAGTCCCCGTTTAGAGGGCCCCGGGGAGCTGTTTTTT.

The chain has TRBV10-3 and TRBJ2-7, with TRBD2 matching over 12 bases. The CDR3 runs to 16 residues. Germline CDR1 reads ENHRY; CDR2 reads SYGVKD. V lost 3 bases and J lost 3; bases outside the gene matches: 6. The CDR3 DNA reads TGTGCCATCAGTGACCCTAGCGGGAGGGGAGTCTACGAGCAGTACTTC. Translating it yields CAISDPSGRGVYEQYF.

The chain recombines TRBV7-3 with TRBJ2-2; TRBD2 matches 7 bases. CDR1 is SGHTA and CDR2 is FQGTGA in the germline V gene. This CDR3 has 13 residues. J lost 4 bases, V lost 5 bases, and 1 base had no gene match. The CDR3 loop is CASSRTSTGELFF. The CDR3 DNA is TGTGCCAGCAGCCGGACTAGCACCGGGGAGCTGTTTTTT.